The source of this T cell receptor (beta chain) is a study of cytomegalovirus exposure and HLA in healthy donors. Whole-study findings and limits: The study labeled 150 or so TCR beta chains cytomegalovirus-associated. Across all donors, roughly uniform sequencing depth was an assumption of the presence/absence analyses. A later analysis linked a missense variant in DCLRE1C to the trimming of TCR beta V and J genes. About 87% or about 30% of the time was how often most TCR beta V segments were productive, according to an earlier analysis.

Comment on this clone: Its target is unknown.

Amplification used 60 Vbeta primers and 13 Jbeta primers. Profiling relied on immunoSEQ multiplex PCR, and the TCRdb table lists in-frame clones only, not all of them. Among about 140,000 clones, about 77% were seen once, and the ten largest hold 1.5% to 2%. The CDR3 has 15 amino acids. From germline, CDR1 is SGHDN and CDR2 FVKESK. Trimming pared 1 base from V and 2 bases from J, leaving 12 bases between. The gene calls are TRBV14 and TRBJ2-7; tentatively, D is TRBD1 (5 bases). The clonotype originates from a female donor in good health and CMV-seronegative. Input material: PBMCs. In nucleotides, the CDR3 is TGTGCCAGCAGCCAAGTCATTACCAGGGCCTACGAGCAGTACTTC. Amino acid sequence: CASSQVITRAYEQYF.